These 14 T cell receptor beta chains originate from one sample sequenced in a study of monozygotic twins with inflammatory bowel disease. TCRdb reanalyzed the 5' RACE reads, giving one entry per CDR3 protein sequence and no DNA. This sample's clone table lists 150,000 or so distinct CDR3 sequences. Sequencing used blood. These receptors came from a human donor with ulcerative colitis or Crohn's disease, or a healthy co-twin of an affected twin (not recorded which).

J is TRBJ2-1 and V is TRBV29-1. CDR3 length equals 12 residues. Germline loops: CDR1 SQVTM, CDR2 ANQGSEA. CDR3 loop: CSVEGPYNEQFF.

This chain joins TRBV10-2 and TRBJ1-6. The germline V gene encodes CDR1 WSHSY and CDR2 SAAADI. The CDR3 has 14 residues. The CDR3: CASSGTSYNSPLHF.

This chain joins TRBV7-8 and TRBJ2-7. Germline lookup yields CDR1 SGHVS and CDR2 FQNEAQ. The length of the CDR3 is 15 residues. This chain's CDR3 is CASSQSSGLGEEQYF.

The CDR3 reads CASRRDRGSGNTIYF. The chain employs TRBV7-9 and TRBJ1-3; the TRBD1 assignment by TCRdb is unverifiable without DNA. The CDR3 is 15 residues long. Germline-derived CDR1 and CDR2 are SEHNR and FQNEAQ (reference sequence).

The V call is TRBV5-1, the J call TRBJ2-1; TCRdb's D call, TRBD2, is unchecked because there is no DNA. The CDR3 extends over 16 amino acids. From germline, CDR1 is SGHRS and CDR2 YFSETQ. The CDR3 is CASSPGLAGVHNEQFF.

This chain links TRBV19 with TRBJ2-4. Looked up from germline, CDR1 is LNHDA and CDR2 is SQIVND (reference sequence). The CDR3 consists of 15 residues. This CDR3 reads CASSIQGLAKNIQYF. Variable domain in full (rest from reference TRBV19 and TRBJ2-4): DGGITQSPKYLFRKEGQNVTLSCEQNLNHDAMYWYRQDPGQGLRLIYYSQIVNDFQKGDIAEGYSVSREKKESFPLTVTSAQKNPTAFYLCASSIQGLAKNIQYFGAGTRLSVL.

V is TRBV5-5 and J is TRBJ1-1. Germline values: CDR1 SGHKS, CDR2 YYEKEE (reference sequence). This CDR3 spans 14 amino acids. The CDR3: CASDVGRRVTEAFF.

V and J are TRBV25-1 and TRBJ2-7; there is no DNA to check the TCRdb D call of TRBD1. The CDR3 is 13 residues long. Germline CDR1 MGHDK, CDR2 SYGVNS. CDR3: CASSDDRGYEQYF.

The chain uses TRBV6-5 and TRBJ2-7; TCRdb's D call, TRBD1, is unchecked because there is no DNA. The CDR3 is made up of 13 amino acids. Looked up from germline, CDR1 is MNHEY and CDR2 is SVGAGI. The CDR3 here is CASSPGTGNEQYF.

The CDR3 sequence is CASSQGGTGADTQYF. The J gene is TRBJ2-3, the V gene TRBV7-2; checking the TCRdb D call of TRBD1 is not possible without DNA. In germline, CDR1 is SGHTA, CDR2 FQGNSA. The CDR3 consists of 15 residues.

The V call is TRBV29-1, the J call TRBJ2-7; the TRBD1 assignment by TCRdb is unverifiable without DNA. Germline lookup yields CDR1 SQVTM and CDR2 ANQGSEA. The CDR3 is 12 residues long. The CDR3 protein is CSVDMGAYEQYF.

The genes are TRBV18 and TRBJ1-2; the D call of TRBD1 rests on TCRdb alone, since no DNA is present to check it. The CDR3 runs to 13 residues. The germline gives CDR1 KGHSH, CDR2 LQKENI. The CDR3 loop reads CASSPDRVVGYTF.

The chain is built from TRBV5-5 and TRBJ2-5; TCRdb's D call of TRBD1 is untestable without DNA. Germline-derived CDR1 and CDR2 are SGHKS and YYEKEE (reference sequence). The CDR3 covers 15 residues. CDR3 sequence reads: CASRLQGRVQETQYF.

The gene calls are TRBV28 and TRBJ2-1; without DNA, the TCRdb call of TRBD2 cannot be checked. CDR1 is MDHEN and CDR2 is SYDVKM in the germline V gene. The CDR3 is 12 residues long. CDR3 sequence: CASGLTYNEQFF.